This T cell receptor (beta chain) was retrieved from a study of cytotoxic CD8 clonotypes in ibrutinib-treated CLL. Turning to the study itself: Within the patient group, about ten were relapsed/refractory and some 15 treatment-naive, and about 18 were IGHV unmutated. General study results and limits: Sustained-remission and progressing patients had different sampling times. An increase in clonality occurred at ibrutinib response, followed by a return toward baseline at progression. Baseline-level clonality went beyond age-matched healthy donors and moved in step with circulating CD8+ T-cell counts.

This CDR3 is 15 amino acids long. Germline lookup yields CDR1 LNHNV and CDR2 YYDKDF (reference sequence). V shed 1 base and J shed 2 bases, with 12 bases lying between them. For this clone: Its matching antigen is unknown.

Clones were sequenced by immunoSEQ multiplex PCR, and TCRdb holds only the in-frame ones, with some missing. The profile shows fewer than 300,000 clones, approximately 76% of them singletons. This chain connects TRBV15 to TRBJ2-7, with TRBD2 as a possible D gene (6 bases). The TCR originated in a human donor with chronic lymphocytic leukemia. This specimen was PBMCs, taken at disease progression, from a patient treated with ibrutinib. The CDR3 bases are TGTGCCACCAGCAGAGGCGGGGCAGGGCCCTACGAGCAGTACTTC. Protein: CATSRGGAGPYEQYF.